This note documents a single T cell receptor (beta chain) sequence. Some clones are missing from TCRdb's copy, which holds only in-frame ones; the method was immunoSEQ multiplex PCR. This table has 400,000 or so clones, approximately 92% appearing once. The sample is drawn from a study of blood T cell repertoires in COVID-19. CDR3 length: 13 amino acids. Germline assignment: CDR1 SNHLY and CDR2 FYNNEI. The V gene lost 3 bases and the J gene lost 6 bases, with 11 bases spanning the gap. The receptor comes from a man between 25 and 39 years old who had recovered from COVID-19. The chain couples TRBV2 to TRBJ1-1; D remains ambiguous. Sequencing input: PBMCs or T cells enriched from blood (not recorded which). In DNA, the CDR3 is TGTGCCAGCAGTGACAGATACGTCGCTGAAGCTTTCTTT. Its protein product is CASSDRYVAEAFF.